The 12 T cell receptor beta chains in this list originate from one sample, sequenced in a study of blood T cell repertoires in COVID-19. The protocol was immunoSEQ multiplex PCR, while the TCRdb copy is restricted to in-frame clones and leaves out a portion. The sample contains 200,000 to 250,000 clones, roughly 80% of which appear only once. Material: PBMCs or T cells enriched from blood (not recorded which). These receptors were taken from a man between 60 and 75 years old who had recovered from COVID-19.

V gene TRBV5-5 combines with J gene TRBJ2-5; possible D gene TRBD1, 7 bases. Germline CDR1 reads SGHKS; CDR2 reads YYEKEE (reference sequence). Trimming left V 6 bases short and J 4 bases short, with 16 bases between. This CDR3 has 14 amino acids. The CDR3 region is CASTPVRGAETQYF. The DNA for the CDR3 is TGTGCCAGCACCCCCGTCAGGGGGGCAGAGACCCAGTACTTC.

The V call is TRBV6-5, the J call TRBJ1-2, with D perhaps TRBD1 (5 bases). This CDR3 is built from 12 residues. V shed 5 bases and J shed 8 bases, with 12 bases lying between them. Germline values: CDR1 MNHEY, CDR2 SVGAGI. This CDR3 reads CASSRGVWGYTF. The CDR3 DNA reads TGTGCCAGCAGTCGGGGGGTTTGGGGCTACACCTTC.

This clone showed up just once. This chain joins TRBV6-5 and TRBJ1-2, with 10 bases matching TRBD1. The germline V gene has CDR1 MNHEY and CDR2 SVGAGI. The CDR3 has 14 residues. V lost 6 bases and J lost 7; bases outside the gene matches: 8. CDR3: CASRLRQGAIGYTF. The CDR3, as DNA: TGTGCCAGCAGACTTCGACAGGGGGCAATTGGCTACACCTTC.

Many counts were recorded for this clone. The chain combines TRBV28 with TRBJ1-5; tentative D call: TRBD1 (6 bases). The CDR3 length is 19 residues. Germline values: CDR1 MDHEN, CDR2 SYDVKM. V was clipped by 1 base and J by 0 bases, with 19 bases between them. In DNA, the CDR3 is TGTGCCAGCAGTTTATTCCGGGACACGGAACCTTATAGCAATCAGCCCCAGCATTTT. It yields the protein CASSLFRDTEPYSNQPQHF.

This clone turned up a few times. The chain joins TRBV13 to TRBJ1-1, with D possibly being TRBD1 (6 bases). V lost 2 bases and J lost 7, with 17 bases in between. CDR1 and CDR2 (germline): PRHDT, FYEKMQ (reference sequence). This CDR3 region has 15 residues. The CDR3 reads CASSLSNRVLSEAFF. CDR3 DNA sequence: TGTGCCAGCAGCTTATCGAACAGGGTTTTGAGTGAAGCTTTCTTT.

This sequence joins TRBV19 and TRBJ2-3; the match to TRBD2 covers 9 bases. After removal of 4 bases from V and 3 bases from J, the junction contained 14 bases not matched to a gene. The CDR3 totals 18 residues. Germline V gives CDR1 LNHDA, CDR2 SQIVND (reference sequence). CDR3 coding DNA: TGTGCCAGTAGTAGTTCCTTCCTGCGGGGGGGTAGAACAGATACGCAGTATTTT. Translating gives CASSSSFLRGGRTDTQYF.

This clone appeared a few times. The chain uses TRBV24-1 and TRBJ2-2; D is perhaps TRBD1 (6 bases). The CDR3 sequence is 16 residues long. V was pared by 3 bases and J by 7 bases, with 17 bases between. The germline gives CDR1 KGHDR, CDR2 SFDVKD. This chain's CDR3 is CATSDRDILRSGELFF. CDR3 nucleotides: TGTGCCACCAGTGATAGGGACATACTGCGAAGCGGGGAGCTGTTTTTT.

The chain recombines TRBV18 with TRBJ1-1; the match to TRBD1 covers 7 bases. The length of the CDR3 is 15 residues. V was pared by 3 bases and J by 1 base, with 5 bases of the junction left unmatched. CDR1 and CDR2 from the germline V gene are KGHSH and LQKENI. The CDR3 is CASSPRQGTNTEAFF. Here the CDR3 DNA reads TGTGCCAGCTCACCGAGACAGGGAACGAACACTGAAGCTTTCTTT.

The V and J genes are TRBV10-3 and TRBJ2-4; D gene ambiguous. The V end lost 3 bases, the J end lost 1 base, and 4 bases lay between the germline ends. The CDR3 sequence is 13 residues long. CDR1 ENHRY and CDR2 SYGVKD come from the germline V gene. Written as DNA, the CDR3 is TGTGCCATCAGTGATGGCGCCAAAAACATTCAGTACTTC. This codes for CAISDGAKNIQYF.

This clone came up a few times. V gene TRBV6-1 combines with J gene TRBJ1-3; TRBD1 might be the D (6 bases). CDR1 and CDR2 from the germline V gene are MNHNS and SASEGT. This CDR3 region has 17 residues. Trimming pared 0 bases from V and 2 bases from J, leaving 14 bases between. CDR3 region: CASSEALLGATGNTIYF. CDR3 nucleotides: TGTGCCAGCAGTGAAGCGCTTCTGGGGGCAACTGGAAACACCATATATTTT.

The gene calls are TRBV3-1 (or the pseudogene TRBV3-2) and TRBJ2-1, with a possible D match to TRBD1 (6 bases). CDR3 size: 15 residues. Trimming took 5 bases from V and 4 from J, leaving 15 bases between them. The germline CDR1 and CDR2 sequences are LGHDT and YNNKEL (reference sequence). The CDR3 region is CASSTGSDAYNEQFF. The CDR3 bases are TGTGCCAGCAGCACAGGGTCCGATGCATACAATGAGCAGTTCTTC.

V and J are TRBV5-6 and TRBJ2-7; 11 bases line up with TRBD1. The CDR3 is made up of 15 amino acids. CDR1 is SGHDT, CDR2 YYEEEE, per germline. Trimming cost V 3 bases and J 2 bases; bases outside gene matches: 4. The CDR3 region has the DNA TGTGCCAGCAGCTGGACAGGGGGCCCAACCTACGAGCAGTACTTC. This encodes CASSWTGGPTYEQYF.